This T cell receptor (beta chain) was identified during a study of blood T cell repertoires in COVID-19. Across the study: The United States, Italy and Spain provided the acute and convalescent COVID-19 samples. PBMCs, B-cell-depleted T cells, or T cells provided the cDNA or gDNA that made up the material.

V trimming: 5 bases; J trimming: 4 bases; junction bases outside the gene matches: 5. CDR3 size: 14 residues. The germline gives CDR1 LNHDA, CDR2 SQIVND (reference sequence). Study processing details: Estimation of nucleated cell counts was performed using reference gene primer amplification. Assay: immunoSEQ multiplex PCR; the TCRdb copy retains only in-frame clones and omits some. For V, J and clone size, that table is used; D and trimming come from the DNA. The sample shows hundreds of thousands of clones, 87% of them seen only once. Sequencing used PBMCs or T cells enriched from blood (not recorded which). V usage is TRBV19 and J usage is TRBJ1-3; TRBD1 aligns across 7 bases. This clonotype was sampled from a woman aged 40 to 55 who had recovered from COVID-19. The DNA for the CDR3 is TGTGCCAGTAGTCAGACAGGGCGAGGAAACACCATATATTTT. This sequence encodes CASSQTGRGNTIYF.